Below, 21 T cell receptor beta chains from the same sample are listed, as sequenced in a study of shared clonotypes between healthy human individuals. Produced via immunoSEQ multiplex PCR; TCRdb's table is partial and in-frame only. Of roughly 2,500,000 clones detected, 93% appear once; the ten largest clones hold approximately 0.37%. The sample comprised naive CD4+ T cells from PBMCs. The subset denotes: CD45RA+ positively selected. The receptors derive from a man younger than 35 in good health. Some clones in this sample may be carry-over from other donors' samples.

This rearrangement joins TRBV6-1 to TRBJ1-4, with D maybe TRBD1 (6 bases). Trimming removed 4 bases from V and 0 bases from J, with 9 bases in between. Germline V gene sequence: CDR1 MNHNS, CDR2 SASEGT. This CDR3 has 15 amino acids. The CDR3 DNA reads TGTGCCAGCAGTGGACAGGACGCAACTAATGAAAAACTGTTTTTT. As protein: CASSGQDATNEKLFF.

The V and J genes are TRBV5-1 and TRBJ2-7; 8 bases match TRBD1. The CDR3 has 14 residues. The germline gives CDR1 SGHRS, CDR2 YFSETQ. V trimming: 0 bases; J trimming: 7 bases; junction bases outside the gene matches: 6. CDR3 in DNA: TGCGCCAGCAGCTTGGAAGACAGGGGAGGAGAGCAGTACTTC. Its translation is CASSLEDRGGEQYF.

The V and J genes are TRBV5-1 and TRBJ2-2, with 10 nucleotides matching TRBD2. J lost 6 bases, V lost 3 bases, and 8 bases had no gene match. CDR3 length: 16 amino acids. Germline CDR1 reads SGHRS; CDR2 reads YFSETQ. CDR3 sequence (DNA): TGCGCCAGCAGCTCCCGAGCGGGAGGGCCTTCCGGGGAGCTGTTTTTT. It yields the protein CASSSRAGGPSGELFF.

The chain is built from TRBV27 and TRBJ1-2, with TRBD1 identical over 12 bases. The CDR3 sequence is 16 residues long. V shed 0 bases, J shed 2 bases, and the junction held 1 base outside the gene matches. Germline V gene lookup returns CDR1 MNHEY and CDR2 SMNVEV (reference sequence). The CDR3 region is CASSLSGTGGNYGYTF. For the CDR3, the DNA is TGTGCCAGCAGTTTATCCGGGACAGGGGGCAACTATGGCTACACCTTC.

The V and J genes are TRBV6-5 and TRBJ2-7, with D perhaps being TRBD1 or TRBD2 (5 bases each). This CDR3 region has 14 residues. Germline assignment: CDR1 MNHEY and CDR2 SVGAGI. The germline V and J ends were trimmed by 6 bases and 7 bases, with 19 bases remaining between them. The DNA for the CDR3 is TGTGCCAGCAGCCTCCTGGGGGTTGTGGGTGAGCAGTACTTC. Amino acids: CASSLLGVVGEQYF.

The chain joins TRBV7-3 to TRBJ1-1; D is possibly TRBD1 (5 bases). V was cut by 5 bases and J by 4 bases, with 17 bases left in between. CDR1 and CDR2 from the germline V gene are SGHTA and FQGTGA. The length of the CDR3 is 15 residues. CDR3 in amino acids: CASSPWDPRVTEAFF. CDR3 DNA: TGTGCCAGCAGCCCTTGGGACCCGCGGGTCACTGAAGCTTTCTTT.

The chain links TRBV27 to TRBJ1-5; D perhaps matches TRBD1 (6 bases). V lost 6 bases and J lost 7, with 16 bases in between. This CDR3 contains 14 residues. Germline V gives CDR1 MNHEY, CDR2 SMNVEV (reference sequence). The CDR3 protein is CASRRGGVGQPQHF. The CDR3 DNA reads TGTGCCAGCAGAAGGGGGGGGGTGGGCCAGCCCCAGCATTTT.

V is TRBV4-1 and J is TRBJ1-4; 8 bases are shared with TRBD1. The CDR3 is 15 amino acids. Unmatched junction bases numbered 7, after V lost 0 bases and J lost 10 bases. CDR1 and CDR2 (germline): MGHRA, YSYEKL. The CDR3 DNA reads TGCGCCAGCAGCCAAGAAGGGGCAGGGGGCGGAAAACTGTTTTTT. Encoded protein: CASSQEGAGGGKLFF.

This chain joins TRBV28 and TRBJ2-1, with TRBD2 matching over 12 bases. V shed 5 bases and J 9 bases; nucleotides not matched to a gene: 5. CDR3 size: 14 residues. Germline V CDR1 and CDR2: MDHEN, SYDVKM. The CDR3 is CASSPRLAGAEQFF. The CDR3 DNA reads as TGTGCCAGCAGTCCCCGACTAGCGGGAGCTGAGCAGTTCTTC.

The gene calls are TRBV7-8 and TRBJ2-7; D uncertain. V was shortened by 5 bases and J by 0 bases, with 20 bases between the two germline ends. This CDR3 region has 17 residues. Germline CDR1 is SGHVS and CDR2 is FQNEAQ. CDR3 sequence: CASSAGGFGGSSYEQYF. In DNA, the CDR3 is TGTGCCAGCAGCGCCGGTGGTTTCGGCGGCAGCTCCTACGAGCAGTACTTC.

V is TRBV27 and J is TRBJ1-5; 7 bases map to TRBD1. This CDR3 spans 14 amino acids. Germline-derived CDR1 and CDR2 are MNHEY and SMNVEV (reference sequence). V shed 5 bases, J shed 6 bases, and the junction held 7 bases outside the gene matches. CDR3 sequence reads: CASSPRRGRQPQHF. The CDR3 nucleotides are TGTGCCAGCAGTCCCAGGAGGGGGCGTCAGCCCCAGCATTTT.

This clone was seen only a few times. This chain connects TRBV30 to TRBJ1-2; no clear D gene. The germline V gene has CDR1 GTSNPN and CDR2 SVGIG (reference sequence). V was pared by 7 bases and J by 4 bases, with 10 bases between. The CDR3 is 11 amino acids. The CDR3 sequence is CASSDFYGYTF. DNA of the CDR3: TGTGCCTCCTCAGATTTCTATGGCTACACCTTC. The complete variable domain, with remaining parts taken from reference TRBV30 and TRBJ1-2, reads SQTIHQWPATLVQPVGSPLSLECTVEGTSNPNLYWYRQAAGRGLQLLFYSVGIGQISSEVPQNLSASRPQDRQFILSSKKLLLSDSGFYLCASSDFYGYTFGSGTRLTVV.

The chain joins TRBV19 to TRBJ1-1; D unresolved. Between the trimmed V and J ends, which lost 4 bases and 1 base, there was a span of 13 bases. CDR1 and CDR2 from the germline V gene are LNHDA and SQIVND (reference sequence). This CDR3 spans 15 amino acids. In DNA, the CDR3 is TGTGCCAGTAGTAGGGTTGGGCAGCAGAACACTGAAGCTTTCTTT. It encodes CASSRVGQQNTEAFF.

The CDR3 reads CASMAPGQGGWSQYF. DNA for the CDR3: TGTGCCAGCATGGCCCCGGGACAGGGAGGATGGTCGCAGTACTTC. The rearrangement links TRBV6-1 to TRBJ2-7, with 9 bases matching TRBD1. CDR3 length: 15 residues. The germline CDR1 and CDR2 sequences are MNHNS and SASEGT. V shed 7 bases and J 9 bases; nucleotides not matched to a gene: 16.

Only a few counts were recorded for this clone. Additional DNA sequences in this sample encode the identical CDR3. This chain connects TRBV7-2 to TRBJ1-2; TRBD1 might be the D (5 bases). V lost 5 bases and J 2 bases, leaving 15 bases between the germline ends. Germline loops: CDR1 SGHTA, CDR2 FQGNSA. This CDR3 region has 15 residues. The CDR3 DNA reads TGTGCCAGCAGCCTCGCCGGGACGGCGAACTATGGCTACACCTTC. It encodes CASSLAGTANYGYTF.

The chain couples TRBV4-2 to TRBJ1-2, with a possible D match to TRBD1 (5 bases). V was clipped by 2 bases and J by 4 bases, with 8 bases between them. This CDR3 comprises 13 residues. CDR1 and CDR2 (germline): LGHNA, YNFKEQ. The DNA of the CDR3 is TGTGCCAGCAGCCAACCAGACAGCTATGGCTACACCTTC. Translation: CASSQPDSYGYTF.

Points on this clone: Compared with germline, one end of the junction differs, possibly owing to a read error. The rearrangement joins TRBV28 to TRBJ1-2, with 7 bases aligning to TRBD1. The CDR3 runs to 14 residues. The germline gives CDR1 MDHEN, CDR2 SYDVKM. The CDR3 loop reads CASSLIGTALWLAF. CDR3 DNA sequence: TGTGCCAGCAGCCTTATTGGGACAGCTCTATGGCTGGCTTTC.

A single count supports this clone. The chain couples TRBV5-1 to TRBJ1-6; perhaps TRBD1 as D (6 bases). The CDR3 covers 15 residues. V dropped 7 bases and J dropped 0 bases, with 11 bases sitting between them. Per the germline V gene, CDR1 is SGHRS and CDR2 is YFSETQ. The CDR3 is CASSRGSSYNSPLHF. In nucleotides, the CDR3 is TGCGCCAGCTCCAGGGGAAGCTCCTATAATTCACCCCTCCACTTT.

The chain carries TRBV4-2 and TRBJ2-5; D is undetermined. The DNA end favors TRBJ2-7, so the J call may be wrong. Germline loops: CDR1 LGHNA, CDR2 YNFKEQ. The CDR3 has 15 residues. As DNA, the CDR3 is TGTGCCAGCAGCCAAGCGCTGGCAAGCTCCTACGAGCAGTACTTC. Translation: CASSQALASSYEQYF.

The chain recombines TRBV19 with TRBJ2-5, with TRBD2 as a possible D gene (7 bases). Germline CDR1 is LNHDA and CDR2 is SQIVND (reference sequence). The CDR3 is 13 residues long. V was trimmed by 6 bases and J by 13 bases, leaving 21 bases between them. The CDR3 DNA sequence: TGTGCCAGTAGGAGGGGGGGGGCTTATCCCCCGTACTTC. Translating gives CASRRGGAYPPYF.

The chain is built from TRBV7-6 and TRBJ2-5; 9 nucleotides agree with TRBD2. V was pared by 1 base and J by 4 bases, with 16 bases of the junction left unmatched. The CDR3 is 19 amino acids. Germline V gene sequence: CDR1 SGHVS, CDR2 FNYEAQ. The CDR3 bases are TGTGCCAGCAGCTTAGGGCCCCCGGCTAGCGGGAAGTCTGGAGAGACCCAGTACTTC. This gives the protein CASSLGPPASGKSGETQYF.